The 27 T cell receptor beta chains presented below share a single source sample, sequenced in a study of Graves' ophthalmopathy and Graves' hyperthyroidism. The authors amplified TCR beta CDR3 regions from RNA transcripts. First-round RT-PCR employed HTBI primers, with a second-round multiplex PCR after it. One entry per CDR3 protein, called by TCRdb with MiXCR from the multiplex PCR reads. The sample yields roughly 1.1 million distinct CDR3 sequences, less than 45% seen once. The sample was peripheral blood or thyroid tissue (not recorded which). The receptors here all came from an adult man with Graves' hyperthyroidism.

This clonotype has ten or more counts. The gene calls are TRBV4-1 and TRBJ2-7; maybe TRBD1 (6 bases). CDR3 length: 13 amino acids. Germline V gene data show CDR1 as MGHRA and CDR2 as YSYEKL. V was pared by 1 base and J by 7 bases, with 11 bases between. The CDR3 is CASSQVLGGEQYF. CDR3 nucleotide sequence: TGCGCCAGCAGCCAAGTTCTAGGGGGAGAGCAGTACTTC.

The genes are TRBV7-2 and TRBJ1-5; D gene ambiguous. V gave up 5 bases and J gave up 4 bases, with 12 bases separating them. Germline values: CDR1 SGHTA, CDR2 FQGNSA. This CDR3 is built from 14 residues. The CDR3 loop is CASSTRGGNQPQHF. The CDR3 DNA is TGTGCCAGCAGCACCCGGGGTGGGAATCAGCCCCAGCATTTT.

The sample holds many counts of this clonotype. The chain has TRBV7-7 and TRBJ2-2; D is undetermined. The V end was cut by 2 bases, the J end by 0 bases, with 4 bases between. From germline, CDR1 is SSHAT and CDR2 FNYEAQ (reference sequence). There are 14 residues in the CDR3. The CDR3 DNA reads TGTGCCAGCAGCTTAAACCCGAACACCGGGGAGCTGTTTTTT. It yields the protein CASSLNPNTGELFF.

The chain combines TRBV10-3 with TRBJ1-1; D not certain. V lost 8 bases and J 0 bases, leaving 13 bases between the germline ends. The CDR3 is 14 amino acids. CDR1 and CDR2 from the germline V gene are ENHRY and SYGVKD. CDR3 protein: CAISEKGLNTEAFF. CDR3 DNA: TGTGCCATCTCGGAGAAAGGGTTGAACACTGAAGCTTTCTTT.

This clonotype appeared a few times. The genes are TRBV6-1 and TRBJ1-5; perhaps TRBD1 as D (6 bases). V lost 6 bases, J lost 0 bases, and 12 bases lay in between. This CDR3 has 15 residues. The germline V gene has CDR1 MNHNS and CDR2 SASEGT. The DNA of the CDR3 is TGTGCCAGCAGGACAGGTTTATATAGCAATCAGCCCCAGCATTTT. Translated: CASRTGLYSNQPQHF.

About this clonotype: A read error may produce the germline difference seen at one junction end. J is TRBJ1-6 and V is TRBV6-4; the match to TRBD1 covers 7 bases. The CDR3 loop spans 18 amino acids. Per the germline V gene, CDR1 is MRHNA and CDR2 is SNTAGT. CDR3 loop: CASSYSQPGTERGSPLHF. The CDR3 DNA sequence: TGTGCCAGCAGTTACTCTCAACCCGGGACAGAACGGGGTTCACCCCTCCACTTT.

V and J are TRBV10-3 and TRBJ2-7; TRBD1 aligns across 9 bases. The CDR3 is 15 residues long. J was trimmed by 1 base and V by 6 bases; bases with no gene match: 7. The germline V gene has CDR1 ENHRY and CDR2 SYGVKD. The CDR3: CAIRAGTGNSYEQYF. DNA of the CDR3: TGTGCCATCAGGGCCGGGACAGGGAATTCCTACGAGCAGTACTTC.

In its sample, this clonotype was seen a few times. The CDR3 DNA reads TGTGCCAGCAGCCGCTCCGGGACAGTTAATTCACCCCTCCACTTT. It translates to CASSRSGTVNSPLHF. This rearrangement joins TRBV5-6 to TRBJ1-6; 7 bases align to TRBD1. The CDR3 extends over 15 amino acids. The V and J ends lost 4 bases and 6 bases, in that order; junction bases with no gene match: 7. Germline CDR1 is SGHDT and CDR2 is YYEEEE.

This clonotype was counted a few times. For the CDR3, the DNA is TGTGCCACCAGTGAGGACGGCAATCAGCCCCAGCATTTT. Residues: CATSEDGNQPQHF. This rearrangement joins TRBV24-1 to TRBJ1-5; D unresolved. Looked up from germline, CDR1 is KGHDR and CDR2 is SFDVKD. The length of the CDR3 is 13 residues. V was pared by 4 bases and J by 2 bases, with 5 bases between.

This clonotype showed up many times. The chain links TRBV20-1 to TRBJ2-5; TRBD2 agrees at 9 bases. The CDR3 loop spans 14 amino acids. Germline CDR1 and CDR2: DFQATT and SNEGSKA (reference sequence). With 4 bases clipped from V and 3 bases from J, the junction kept 6 bases outside the gene matches. CDR3 loop: CSANVLAGKETQYF. The CDR3 bases are TGCAGTGCTAATGTACTAGCGGGTAAAGAGACCCAGTACTTC.

This clonotype was detected many times. V gene TRBV11-2 combines with J gene TRBJ2-2; D not certain. Germline V CDR1 and CDR2: SGHAT, FQNNGV. The CDR3 sequence is 12 residues long. V lost 5 bases and J lost 7, with 8 bases in between. The CDR3 DNA sequence: TGTGCCAGCAGCAGAGTAGACGGGGAGCTGTTTTTT. Protein product: CASSRVDGELFF.

The J gene is TRBJ1-5, the V gene TRBV30; TRBD1 matches 8 bases. Unmatched junction bases numbered 4, after V lost 1 base and J lost 5 bases. This CDR3 is 14 amino acids long. From germline, CDR1 is GTSNPN and CDR2 SVGIG (reference sequence). DNA of the CDR3: TGTGCCTGGAGTGAGACAGGGGCCTATCAGCCCCAGCATTTT. Amino acids: CAWSETGAYQPQHF.

The chain uses TRBV6-1 and TRBJ1-4; D not resolved. This CDR3 has 16 residues. Trimming left V 8 bases short and J 1 base short, with 17 bases between. Germline CDR1 reads MNHNS; CDR2 reads SASEGT. In DNA, the CDR3 is TGTGCCAGCCTAGATAGGGCGGTGGGAACTAATGAAAAACTGTTTTTT. This translates into CASLDRAVGTNEKLFF.

This clonotype has only a few counts. A read error may account for a junction end that differs from germline. The genes are TRBV5-1 and TRBJ2-7; 8 bases match TRBD1. The germline V gene has CDR1 SGHRS and CDR2 YFSETQ. This CDR3 is built from 15 residues. The CDR3 region has the DNA TGTGCCAGCAGCTTGGTGGGGACAGGAACCTACGAGCAGTACTTC. It yields the protein CASSLVGTGTYEQYF.

This clonotype turned up a few times. The rearrangement uses TRBV14 and TRBJ2-7, with D possibly being TRBD1 (5 bases). Germline-derived CDR1 and CDR2 are SGHDN and FVKESK. The CDR3 is made up of 16 amino acids. Trimming removed 0 bases at V and 6 bases at J, with 18 bases between. CDR3 nucleotides: TGTGCCAGCAGCCAAGAGCTTCTAGTGGGGCCTGTCGAGCAGTACTTC. Its protein is CASSQELLVGPVEQYF.

The CDR3 region is CATSSARARQLNYGYTF. Written as DNA, the CDR3 is TGTGCCACCAGCAGTGCTAGGGCGCGACAGCTTAACTATGGCTACACCTTC. The chain has TRBV15 and TRBJ1-2; D is perhaps TRBD1 (5 bases). The CDR3 is made up of 17 amino acids. The V end was cut by 3 bases, the J end by 1 base, with 18 bases between. In germline, CDR1 is LNHNV, CDR2 YYDKDF (reference sequence). The whole variable domain, filled in from reference TRBV15 and TRBJ1-2, reads DAMVIQNPRYQVTQFGKPVTLSCSQTLNHNVMYWYQQKSSQAPKLLFHYYDKDFNNEADTPDNFQSRRPNTSFCFLDIRSPGLGDTAMYLCATSSARARQLNYGYTFGSGTRLTVV.

A few counts support this clonotype. The rearrangement uses TRBV10-3 and TRBJ2-5; the match to TRBD1 covers 9 bases. The CDR3 sequence is 15 residues long. CDR1 is ENHRY and CDR2 is SYGVKD in the germline V gene. V was pared by 7 bases and J by 5 bases, with 11 bases of the junction left unmatched. CDR3 nucleotides: TGTGCCATCACTCCAGGGACAGGGCCGGGGGAGACCCAGTACTTC. It is translated as CAITPGTGPGETQYF.

This chain connects TRBV30 to TRBJ2-5; maybe TRBD2 (6 bases). Between the trimmed V and J ends, which lost 2 bases and 0 bases, there was a span of 13 bases. The CDR3 is 15 amino acids. Germline V gives CDR1 GTSNPN, CDR2 SVGIG (reference sequence). The CDR3 is CAWSITGTYQETQYF. The CDR3 DNA reads TGTGCCTGGAGTATTACCGGGACTTACCAAGAGACCCAGTACTTC. Filled out from reference TRBV30 and TRBJ2-5, the complete variable domain reads SQTIHQWPATLVQPVGSPLSLECTVEGTSNPNLYWYRQAAGRGLQLLFYSVGIGQISSEVPQNLSASRPQDRQFILSSKKLLLSDSGFYLCAWSITGTYQETQYFGPGTRLLVL.

The chain employs TRBV5-4 and TRBJ1-6, with 8 bases lining up with TRBD1. The V and J ends lost 5 bases and 10 bases, in that order; junction bases with no gene match: 11. Germline V gene lookup returns CDR1 SGHNT and CDR2 YYREEE (reference sequence). The length of the CDR3 is 15 residues. The CDR3 sequence: CASSSDRATGSPLHF. The CDR3 bases are TGTGCCAGCAGTTCGGACAGGGCAACAGGATCACCCCTCCACTTT.

The chain uses TRBV24-1 and TRBJ1-2; D uncertain. The V end was cut by 7 bases, the J end by 8 bases, with 4 bases between. The CDR3 runs 9 residues. Germline V gives CDR1 KGHDR, CDR2 SFDVKD. The DNA for the CDR3 is TGTGCCACCAGCGCCGGCTACACCTTC. Amino acid sequence: CATSAGYTF.

This clonotype was counted at least ten times. The chain links TRBV10-3 to TRBJ2-6; 7 bases are a match to TRBD1. The CDR3 spans 18 residues. From germline, CDR1 is ENHRY and CDR2 SYGVKD. Trimming at V came to 7 bases and at J to 0 bases, leaving 12 bases not matched to a gene. The CDR3 coding sequence is TGTGCCATCACGACGCAGGGGGACAGATCCTCTGGGGCCAACGTCCTGACTTTC. Translated: CAITTQGDRSSGANVLTF.

This clonotype was seen only a few times. The V call is TRBV29-1, the J call TRBJ2-2; 7 bases match TRBD2. Germline V lookup: CDR1 SQVTM, CDR2 ANQGSEA. Trimming took 5 bases from V and 1 from J; bases not matched to a gene: 4. CDR3 length equals 14 residues. For the CDR3, the DNA is TGCAGCGTTCGCCCGGGGGGGAACACCGGGGAGCTGTTTTTT. Residues: CSVRPGGNTGELFF.

As concerns this clonotype: Possible read error: a much larger clone is one base away. No conserved phenylalanine or tryptophan is present at the end of the CDR3, so a read error is the likely explanation. The chain carries TRBV5-1 and TRBJ2-7; D is ambiguous. Germline CDR1 reads SGHRS; CDR2 reads YFSETQ. This CDR3 region has 12 residues. V lost 4 bases, J lost 6 bases, and 11 bases lay in between. The CDR3 nucleotides are TGCGCCAGCAGCCCCGACAACTCCGAGCAGTACTCC. Amino acid sequence: CASSPDNSEQYS.

This clonotype has just a few counts. This sequence may be a read error, since a much larger clone differs from it by one base. This rearrangement joins TRBV7-3 to TRBJ2-5, with 12 bases fitting TRBD2. This CDR3 contains 17 residues. From germline, CDR1 is SGHTA and CDR2 FQGTGA. The ends lost 4 bases at V and 3 bases at J; junction bases unmatched: 9. The CDR3 sequence is CASSSSPGLAGKETQYF. Here the CDR3 DNA reads TGTGCCAGCAGCTCCTCCCCTGGACTAGCGGGGAAAGAGACCCAGTACTTC.

This clonotype was observed at least ten times. V usage is TRBV19 and J usage is TRBJ1-5; 9 bases fit TRBD1. V lost 7 bases to trimming and J lost 6 bases; unmatched junction nucleotides: 13. The length of the CDR3 is 16 residues. CDR1 is LNHDA and CDR2 is SQIVND in the germline V gene (reference sequence). The CDR3 spells CASTGAGQGIGQPQHF. The CDR3 coding sequence is TGTGCCAGTACCGGAGCGGGACAGGGAATTGGTCAGCCCCAGCATTTT.

The chain links TRBV2 to TRBJ2-1; D gene ambiguous. The CDR3 runs to 14 residues. Germline CDR1 is SNHLY and CDR2 is FYNNEI. Between the trimmed V and J ends, which lost 3 bases and 6 bases, there was a span of 12 bases. The CDR3 loop is CASSDLVLGNEQFF. CDR3 nucleotides: TGTGCCAGCAGTGACCTCGTCCTAGGCAATGAGCAGTTCTTC.

This clonotype was counted ten times or more. The V and J genes are TRBV7-2 and TRBJ2-5; TRBD2 matches 7 bases. The CDR3 loop spans 14 amino acids. V lost 5 bases, J lost 3 bases, and 6 bases stayed unmatched. Germline V CDR1 and CDR2: SGHTA, FQGNSA. This CDR3 is CASSRASGEETQYF. CDR3 DNA sequence: TGTGCCAGCAGCCGGGCTAGCGGAGAAGAGACCCAGTACTTC.